Sequencing of this T cell receptor (beta chain) was carried out in a study of T cell changes during pregnancy in multiple sclerosis. Repertoires were generated with immunoSEQ multiplex PCR, while TCRdb's copy carries only in-frame clones and drops some. In the table there are some 85,000 clones, around 94% of which are singletons. CDR1 is MNHNS, CDR2 SASEGT, per germline. With 8 bases removed from V and 0 bases from J, the gap between germline ends came to 10 bases. The CDR3 is 13 amino acids. A single count supports this clone. This TCR derives from a female donor with multiple sclerosis, enrolled in a pregnancy study. The sample consisted of peripheral blood, taken in the third trimester of pregnancy. J is TRBJ2-5 and V is TRBV6-1; D gene uncertain. The CDR3 sequence: CASFETNQETQYF. As DNA, the CDR3 is TGTGCCAGCTTCGAAACAAACCAAGAGACCCAGTACTTC.